These T cell receptor beta chains were read from a single sample in a study of T cells in localized non-small cell lung cancer. The assay was immunoSEQ multiplex PCR, and TCRdb's table has in-frame clones only and misses some. The table shows 2,600 or so clones, with around 45% occurring only once. This material consisted of lung tumor tissue, taken before any cancer treatment. All receptors come from a woman aged 40-75 years with stage II squamous cell lung carcinoma. Both conserved end residues are part of each CDR3. Fields, in order: D gene, clone size, J gene, V gene, CDR3 protein, CDR3 DNA. D genes are given only for firm matches. A clone size is listed for some rows: how often the clone was seen (once, few, many), or a class if it is expanded.

d_gene: .; abundance: .; j_gene: TRBJ2-5; v_gene: TRBV11-3; CDR3aa: CASSSLGGAETQYF; CDR3nt: TGTGCCAGCAGCTCCCTGGGGGGGGCTGAGACCCAGTACTTC
d_gene: .; abundance: .; j_gene: TRBJ2-2; v_gene: TRBV19; CDR3aa: CASSIQVSNTGELFF; CDR3nt: TGTGCCAGTAGTATCCAGGTATCGAACACCGGGGAGCTGTTTTTT
d_gene: TRBD1; abundance: .; j_gene: TRBJ1-2; v_gene: TRBV15; CDR3aa: CATSRAFLGTGVDYGYTF; CDR3nt: TGTGCCACCAGCAGGGCCTTTCTGGGGACAGGGGTAGACTATGGCTACACCTTC
d_gene: .; abundance: few; j_gene: TRBJ2-7; v_gene: TRBV1; CDR3aa: CASSQGGTDPLEQYF; CDR3nt: TGCGCCAGCAGCCAAGGCGGGACGGACCCCCTCGAGCAGTACTTC
d_gene: TRBD1; abundance: .; j_gene: TRBJ2-3; v_gene: TRBV14; CDR3aa: CASSQGFATGVTDTQYF; CDR3nt: TGTGCCAGCAGCCAAGGATTCGCGACAGGGGTCACAGATACGCAGTATTTT
d_gene: TRBD1; abundance: .; j_gene: TRBJ2-7; v_gene: TRBV19; CDR3aa: CATARQGPYEQYF; CDR3nt: TGTGCCACCGCCCGACAGGGCCCCTACGAGCAGTACTTC
d_gene: .; abundance: once; j_gene: TRBJ1-5; v_gene: TRBV19; CDR3aa: CASSKGRWPNQPQHF; CDR3nt: TGTGCCAGTAGTAAGGGGCGGTGGCCAAATCAGCCCCAGCATTTT
d_gene: .; abundance: .; j_gene: TRBJ1-1; v_gene: TRBV18; CDR3aa: CASSPVTGLNTEAFF; CDR3nt: TGTGCCAGCTCACCAGTAACAGGGTTGAACACTGAAGCTTTCTTT
d_gene: .; abundance: .; j_gene: TRBJ1-1; v_gene: TRBV18; CDR3aa: CASSPPGGENTEAFF; CDR3nt: TGTGCCAGCTCACCGCCCGGCGGGGAGAACACTGAAGCTTTCTTT
d_gene: .; abundance: medium-sized; j_gene: TRBJ1-3; v_gene: TRBV6-8; CDR3aa: CASSYSSRGASGNTIYF; CDR3nt: TGTGCCAGCAGTTACTCGAGTCGGGGGGCCTCTGGAAACACCATATATTTT
d_gene: TRBD1; abundance: few; j_gene: TRBJ2-1; v_gene: TRBV11-3; CDR3aa: CASSSGTGPYNEQFF; CDR3nt: TGTGCCAGCAGCTCGGGGACAGGGCCCTACAATGAGCAGTTCTTC
d_gene: .; abundance: few; j_gene: TRBJ1-1; v_gene: TRBV29-1; CDR3aa: CSVVGFSTEAFF; CDR3nt: TGCAGCGTTGTAGGATTCAGCACTGAAGCTTTCTTT
d_gene: TRBD1; abundance: few; j_gene: TRBJ2-5; v_gene: TRBV6-8; CDR3aa: CASSYAGTGASETQYF; CDR3nt: TGTGCCAGCAGTTACGCCGGGACAGGGGCATCGGAGACCCAGTACTTC
d_gene: TRBD1; abundance: .; j_gene: TRBJ2-5; v_gene: TRBV6-8; CDR3aa: CAISDREETQYF; CDR3nt: TGTGCCATCTCCGACAGGGAAGAGACCCAGTACTTC
d_gene: TRBD1; abundance: few; j_gene: TRBJ1-1; v_gene: TRBV11-3; CDR3aa: CASSTRQGGTEAFF; CDR3nt: TGTGCCAGCAGCACCAGACAGGGGGGAACTGAAGCTTTCTTT
d_gene: TRBD1; abundance: .; j_gene: TRBJ1-1; v_gene: TRBV19; CDR3aa: CASSVVGQGKTEAFF; CDR3nt: TGTGCCAGTAGTGTGGTTGGACAGGGGAAGACTGAAGCTTTCTTT
d_gene: .; abundance: few; j_gene: TRBJ1-1; v_gene: TRBV2; CDR3aa: CASSEERGGTSEAFF; CDR3nt: TGTGCCAGCAGTGAAGAGAGGGGGGGAACCTCTGAAGCTTTCTTT
d_gene: .; abundance: .; j_gene: TRBJ2-5; v_gene: TRBV29-1; CDR3aa: CSVALRVGLQETQYF; CDR3nt: TGCAGCGTTGCCCTACGGGTGGGGCTCCAAGAGACCCAGTACTTC
d_gene: .; abundance: .; j_gene: TRBJ2-2; v_gene: TRBV19; CDR3aa: CASSMLGLANTGELFF; CDR3nt: TGTGCCAGTAGTATGCTGGGCCTAGCGAACACCGGGGAGCTGTTTTTT
d_gene: TRBD1; abundance: few; j_gene: TRBJ1-2; v_gene: TRBV6-8; CDR3aa: CASRLTGGAGGYTF; CDR3nt: TGTGCCAGCAGACTTACAGGGGGCGCGGGAGGCTACACCTTC
d_gene: TRBD1; abundance: .; j_gene: TRBJ2-3; v_gene: TRBV10-2; CDR3aa: CASSDPTGAGDTQYF; CDR3nt: TGCGCCAGCAGTGACCCTACAGGGGCAGGAGATACGCAGTATTTT
d_gene: TRBD2; abundance: .; j_gene: TRBJ2-5; v_gene: TRBV11-3; CDR3aa: CASSPQAGNFQETQYF; CDR3nt: TGTGCCAGCAGTCCACAAGCGGGAAACTTTCAAGAGACCCAGTACTTC
d_gene: TRBD1; abundance: .; j_gene: TRBJ2-1; v_gene: TRBV12-5; CDR3aa: CASGLGGTGKNNEQFF; CDR3nt: TGTGCTAGTGGTTTGGGAGGGACAGGGAAAAACAATGAGCAGTTCTTC
d_gene: .; abundance: few; j_gene: TRBJ2-3; v_gene: TRBV7-2; CDR3aa: CASSLNRGDTQYF; CDR3nt: TGTGCCAGCAGCTTAAACCGAGGGGATACGCAGTATTTT
d_gene: .; abundance: .; j_gene: TRBJ2-5; v_gene: TRBV18; CDR3aa: CASTRSLTETQYF; CDR3nt: TGTGCCAGCACCCGGTCCCTTACGGAGACCCAGTACTTC
d_gene: .; abundance: .; j_gene: TRBJ1-5; v_gene: TRBV19; CDR3aa: CASSELWGSNQPQHF; CDR3nt: TGTGCCAGTAGCGAATTATGGGGGAGCAATCAGCCCCAGCATTTT
d_gene: .; abundance: .; j_gene: TRBJ2-3; v_gene: TRBV19; CDR3aa: CASSPEGGVSLDTQYF; CDR3nt: TGTGCCAGTAGTCCCGAGGGTGGAGTGTCGCTAGATACGCAGTATTTT
d_gene: TRBD2; abundance: few; j_gene: TRBJ2-1; v_gene: TRBV11-3; CDR3aa: CASSLESGSVREQFF; CDR3nt: TGTGCCAGCAGCTTAGAAAGCGGGAGTGTAAGGGAGCAGTTCTTC
d_gene: .; abundance: .; j_gene: TRBJ1-1; v_gene: TRBV29-1; CDR3aa: CSVRLLTTVAEAFF; CDR3nt: TGCAGCGTGCGACTGCTAACGACCGTCGCTGAAGCTTTCTTT
d_gene: .; abundance: .; j_gene: TRBJ1-1; v_gene: TRBV28; CDR3aa: CASSSLRGMNTEAFF; CDR3nt: TGTGCCAGCAGCTCCTTACGGGGCATGAACACTGAAGCTTTCTTT